These T cell receptor beta chains were read from a single sample in a study of T-cell reconstitution after alpha-beta-depleted transplantation in children. TCRdb re-called the PCR reads with MiXCR, one entry per CDR3 protein. This table holds 200,000 to 250,000 distinct CDR3 sequences, more than 7.5% found once. Sequenced here: PBMCs from the stem cell graft donor, sampled from the stem cell graft. These TCRs come from a human donor who donated a stem cell graft to a child with SCID. Each CDR3 is given with its conserved first and last residue. Fields, in order: clone size, D gene, V gene, J gene, CDR3 protein, CDR3 DNA. A D gene is named only where the DNA matches it firmly. The size of a clone is reported for some rows only, either as once, few or many, or as a class for expanded clones.

clone_size: many
d_call: NA
v_call: TRBV20-1
j_call: TRBJ1-6
cdr3_aa: CSARDTGLTYNSPLHF
cdr3_nt: TGCAGTGCTAGAGATACAGGGCTTACTTATAATTCACCCCTCCACTTT

clone_size: many
d_call: NA
v_call: TRBV7-8
j_call: TRBJ2-1
cdr3_aa: CASSSLRGVAGEQFF
cdr3_nt: TGTGCCAGCAGCTCCCTCAGAGGGGTAGCTGGTGAGCAGTTCTTC

clone_size: many
d_call: TRBD1
v_call: TRBV4-1
j_call: TRBJ1-2
cdr3_aa: CASSQVQGDTGYTF
cdr3_nt: TGCGCCAGCAGCCAAGTTCAGGGGGATACTGGCTACACCTTC

clone_size: many
d_call: NA
v_call: TRBV5-1
j_call: TRBJ1-1
cdr3_aa: CASSLWGVATEAFF
cdr3_nt: TGCGCCAGCAGCTTGTGGGGCGTTGCCACTGAAGCTTTCTTT

clone_size: many
d_call: TRBD2
v_call: TRBV5-1
j_call: TRBJ2-2
cdr3_aa: CASSPPTSGRNTGELFF
cdr3_nt: TGCGCCAGCAGCCCCCCGACTAGCGGAAGGAACACCGGGGAGCTGTTTTTT

clone_size: many
d_call: NA
v_call: TRBV5-1
j_call: TRBJ1-1
cdr3_aa: CASRGGEENTEAFF
cdr3_nt: TGCGCCAGCAGAGGAGGGGAGGAGAACACTGAAGCTTTCTTT

clone_size: NA
d_call: TRBD1
v_call: TRBV15
j_call: TRBJ2-7
cdr3_aa: CATSRDDGTGSYEQYF
cdr3_nt: TGTGCCACCAGCAGAGATGACGGGACAGGGTCCTACGAGCAGTACTTC

clone_size: many
d_call: TRBD1
v_call: TRBV7-9
j_call: TRBJ2-1
cdr3_aa: CASSTQGANEQFF
cdr3_nt: TGTGCCAGCAGCACACAGGGGGCGAATGAGCAGTTCTTC

clone_size: many
d_call: TRBD1
v_call: TRBV5-5
j_call: TRBJ1-4
cdr3_aa: CASSFSGGSEKLFF
cdr3_nt: TGTGCCAGCAGCTTCTCAGGGGGCTCTGAAAAACTGTTTTTT

clone_size: NA
d_call: NA
v_call: TRBV5-4
j_call: TRBJ2-3
cdr3_aa: CASTKGQLSTDTQYF
cdr3_nt: TGTGCCAGCACCAAAGGACAACTTAGCACAGATACGCAGTATTTT

clone_size: many
d_call: NA
v_call: TRBV20-1
j_call: TRBJ1-4
cdr3_aa: CSARGGARNEKLFF
cdr3_nt: TGCAGTGCTAGAGGGGGGGCGCGAAATGAAAAACTGTTTTTT

clone_size: many
d_call: NA
v_call: TRBV7-2
j_call: TRBJ1-1
cdr3_aa: CASSASYLNTEAFF
cdr3_nt: TGTGCCAGCAGCGCCAGTTATTTGAACACTGAAGCTTTCTTT

clone_size: many
d_call: TRBD2
v_call: TRBV20-1
j_call: TRBJ2-2
cdr3_aa: CSALGTSGGPGELFF
cdr3_nt: TGCAGTGCTCTCGGGACTAGCGGGGGTCCCGGGGAGCTGTTTTTT

clone_size: many
d_call: NA
v_call: TRBV6-1
j_call: TRBJ1-2
cdr3_aa: CASRSRDKNYGYTF
cdr3_nt: TGTGCCAGCAGATCCCGGGACAAGAACTATGGCTACACCTTC

clone_size: NA
d_call: TRBD1
v_call: TRBV25-1
j_call: TRBJ1-6
cdr3_aa: CASRTGPSPLHF
cdr3_nt: TGTGCCAGTCGGACAGGGCCTTCACCCCTCCACTTT

clone_size: many
d_call: TRBD2
v_call: TRBV29-1
j_call: TRBJ2-1
cdr3_aa: CSVDAGGHNEQFF
cdr3_nt: TGCAGCGTTGACGCGGGGGGCCACAATGAGCAGTTCTTC

clone_size: many
d_call: NA
v_call: TRBV10-3
j_call: TRBJ1-1
cdr3_aa: CAISDTRTSGVAFF
cdr3_nt: TGTGCCATCAGCGATACCCGGACGTCAGGGGTTGCTTTCTTT

clone_size: many
d_call: NA
v_call: TRBV6-5
j_call: TRBJ1-1
cdr3_aa: CASSSGRRVNTEAFF
cdr3_nt: TGTGCCAGCAGCTCCGGACGGAGAGTGAACACTGAAGCTTTCTTT

clone_size: many
d_call: TRBD2
v_call: TRBV7-3
j_call: TRBJ2-7
cdr3_aa: CASSAHGGNPYEQYF
cdr3_nt: TGTGCCAGCAGCGCGCACGGGGGGAACCCCTACGAGCAGTACTTC

clone_size: few
d_call: TRBD1
v_call: TRBV10-3
j_call: TRBJ2-5
cdr3_aa: CAISESTGGRETQYF
cdr3_nt: TGTGCCATCAGTGAGTCAACAGGGGGCCGGGAGACCCAGTACTTC

clone_size: many
d_call: NA
v_call: TRBV5-1
j_call: TRBJ2-2
cdr3_aa: CASSSDGSAGELFF
cdr3_nt: TGCGCCAGCAGCTCGGACGGGAGCGCCGGGGAGCTGTTTTTT

clone_size: many
d_call: NA
v_call: TRBV20-1
j_call: TRBJ1-2
cdr3_aa: CSARDRSNYGYTF
cdr3_nt: TGCAGTGCTAGAGACAGGTCTAACTATGGCTACACCTTC

clone_size: many
d_call: NA
v_call: TRBV3-1
j_call: TRBJ2-7
cdr3_aa: CASSPGVGSNEQYF
cdr3_nt: TGTGCCAGCAGCCCCGGTGTAGGTAGCAACGAGCAGTACTTC

clone_size: many
d_call: NA
v_call: TRBV11-1
j_call: TRBJ1-1
cdr3_aa: CASSSVGTGDMRGNTEAFF
cdr3_nt: TGTGCCAGCAGCTCGGTGGGGACTGGGGACATGAGGGGGAACACTGAAGCTTTCTTT

clone_size: many
d_call: NA
v_call: TRBV15
j_call: TRBJ2-2
cdr3_aa: CATRTGVSNTGELFF
cdr3_nt: TGTGCCACCCGTACGGGGGTATCGAACACCGGGGAGCTGTTTTTT

clone_size: many
d_call: NA
v_call: TRBV28
j_call: TRBJ1-2
cdr3_aa: CASSSRQGPRRVYTF
cdr3_nt: TGTGCCAGCAGTTCTCGGCAGGGCCCTCGGCGCGTCTACACCTTC

clone_size: many
d_call: NA
v_call: TRBV12-3/TRBV12-4
j_call: TRBJ1-5
cdr3_aa: CASSRDLSNQPQHF
cdr3_nt: TGTGCCAGCAGTCGGGACCTAAGCAATCAGCCCCAGCATTTT

clone_size: many
d_call: NA
v_call: TRBV7-2
j_call: TRBJ2-3
cdr3_aa: CASSLGTRGADTQYF
cdr3_nt: TGTGCCAGCAGCCTCGGGACAAGAGGCGCAGATACGCAGTATTTT

clone_size: many
d_call: NA
v_call: TRBV15
j_call: TRBJ1-2
cdr3_aa: CATSRELMGGYTF
cdr3_nt: TGTGCCACCAGCAGAGAGTTAATGGGGGGCTACACCTTC

clone_size: many
d_call: NA
v_call: TRBV3-1
j_call: TRBJ1-6
cdr3_aa: CASSQDRGISPLHF
cdr3_nt: TGTGCCAGCAGCCAAGATAGGGGAATCTCACCCCTCCACTTT

clone_size: many
d_call: NA
v_call: TRBV20-1
j_call: TRBJ1-4
cdr3_aa: CSASRSDRREGFGDNEKLFF
cdr3_nt: TGCAGTGCTAGCCGCTCAGACCGGAGGGAGGGTTTCGGAGATAATGAAAAACTGTTTTTT

clone_size: many
d_call: TRBD2
v_call: TRBV20-1
j_call: TRBJ2-7
cdr3_aa: CSARSAEGTSGYEQYF
cdr3_nt: TGCAGTGCTAGATCCGCGGAGGGGACTAGCGGCTACGAGCAGTACTTC

clone_size: many
d_call: NA
v_call: TRBV7-8
j_call: TRBJ1-1
cdr3_aa: CASRGGLLNTEAFF
cdr3_nt: TGTGCCAGCAGGGGGGGGCTTCTGAACACTGAAGCTTTCTTT

clone_size: many
d_call: TRBD1
v_call: TRBV5-1
j_call: TRBJ2-1
cdr3_aa: CASSPYGQAQYNEQFF
cdr3_nt: TGCGCCAGCAGCCCCTATGGACAGGCCCAATACAATGAGCAGTTCTTC

clone_size: many
d_call: NA
v_call: TRBV20-1
j_call: TRBJ1-5
cdr3_aa: CSATRYEGNQPQHF
cdr3_nt: TGCAGTGCTACCCGTTACGAGGGGAATCAGCCCCAGCATTTT

clone_size: many
d_call: NA
v_call: TRBV20-1
j_call: TRBJ1-1
cdr3_aa: CSASASVALGAFF
cdr3_nt: TGCAGTGCTAGCGCGAGCGTCGCGTTAGGAGCTTTCTTT

clone_size: many
d_call: TRBD1
v_call: TRBV24-1
j_call: TRBJ2-4
cdr3_aa: CATSDPGQGDIQYF
cdr3_nt: TGTGCCACCAGTGACCCAGGACAGGGGGACATTCAGTACTTC

clone_size: many
d_call: TRBD1
v_call: TRBV5-6
j_call: TRBJ2-2
cdr3_aa: CASSTDRAPDTGELFF
cdr3_nt: TGTGCCAGCAGCACTGACAGGGCGCCCGACACCGGGGAGCTGTTTTTT

clone_size: many
d_call: TRBD1
v_call: TRBV5-1
j_call: TRBJ2-2
cdr3_aa: CASSLARGRDGELFF
cdr3_nt: TGCGCCAGCAGCTTGGCAAGGGGGCGCGACGGGGAGCTGTTTTTT

clone_size: few
d_call: TRBD2
v_call: TRBV27
j_call: TRBJ2-7
cdr3_aa: CASSIRTSGGYEQYF
cdr3_nt: TGTGCCAGCAGTATCCGGACTAGCGGGGGGTACGAGCAGTACTTC

clone_size: NA
d_call: NA
v_call: TRBV7-2
j_call: TRBJ2-2
cdr3_aa: CASSLGASGTGELFF
cdr3_nt: TGTGCCAGCAGCCTCGGGGCGAGTGGGACCGGGGAGCTGTTTTTT

clone_size: many
d_call: TRBD2
v_call: TRBV11-2
j_call: TRBJ2-1
cdr3_aa: CASSLRPSVAGGYNEQFF
cdr3_nt: TGTGCCAGCAGCCTCCGCCCCTCAGTAGCGGGGGGTTACAATGAGCAGTTCTTC

clone_size: NA
d_call: TRBD2
v_call: TRBV20-1
j_call: TRBJ2-4
cdr3_aa: CSANLAGVQYF
cdr3_nt: TGCAGTGCTAACCTAGCGGGGGTTCAGTACTTC

clone_size: many
d_call: NA
v_call: TRBV7-2
j_call: TRBJ2-7
cdr3_aa: CASSLGGAPYEQYF
cdr3_nt: TGTGCCAGCAGCTTAGGCGGGGCCCCCTACGAGCAGTACTTC

clone_size: NA
d_call: NA
v_call: TRBV25-1
j_call: TRBJ1-6
cdr3_aa: CASSEGGYNSPLHF
cdr3_nt: TGTGCCAGCAGTGAAGGGGGCTATAATTCACCCCTCCACTTT

clone_size: many
d_call: NA
v_call: TRBV15
j_call: TRBJ1-2
cdr3_aa: CATSREAGKNYGYTF
cdr3_nt: TGTGCCACCAGCAGAGAGGCGGGGAAGAACTATGGCTACACCTTC

clone_size: NA
d_call: NA
v_call: TRBV23-1
j_call: TRBJ2-3
cdr3_aa: CASSQGRTGPVTDTQYF
cdr3_nt: TGCGCCAGCAGTCAAGGGAGAACAGGTCCGGTAACAGATACGCAGTATTTT

clone_size: many
d_call: NA
v_call: TRBV11-3
j_call: TRBJ2-6
cdr3_aa: CASSLVTGSSSGANVLTF
cdr3_nt: TGTGCCAGCAGCTTAGTAACCGGGTCTAGCTCTGGGGCCAACGTCCTGACTTTC

clone_size: many
d_call: NA
v_call: TRBV20-1
j_call: TRBJ2-3
cdr3_aa: CSASGGVRTDTQYF
cdr3_nt: TGCAGTGCTAGCGGGGGTGTCCGCACAGATACGCAGTATTTT

clone_size: many
d_call: NA
v_call: TRBV6-5
j_call: TRBJ2-5
cdr3_aa: CASSYGGARLETQYF
cdr3_nt: TGTGCCAGCAGTTACGGAGGGGCGCGATTGGAGACCCAGTACTTC

clone_size: many
d_call: NA
v_call: TRBV28
j_call: TRBJ2-3
cdr3_aa: CASSLGSSGADTQYF
cdr3_nt: TGTGCCAGCAGTTTAGGGTCGTCCGGAGCAGATACGCAGTATTTT

clone_size: many
d_call: TRBD1
v_call: TRBV7-8
j_call: TRBJ2-7
cdr3_aa: CASSSMPWTGRRDEQYF
cdr3_nt: TGTGCCAGCAGCTCGATGCCCTGGACAGGGAGGCGGGACGAGCAGTACTTC

clone_size: many
d_call: TRBD1
v_call: TRBV12-3/TRBV12-4
j_call: TRBJ2-7
cdr3_aa: CASSSDRGTVYEQYF
cdr3_nt: TGTGCCAGCAGTTCCGACAGGGGGACAGTGTACGAGCAGTACTTC

clone_size: many
d_call: NA
v_call: TRBV15
j_call: TRBJ2-4
cdr3_aa: CATSRDHGIQYF
cdr3_nt: TGTGCCACCAGCAGAGATCACGGCATTCAGTACTTC

clone_size: many
d_call: TRBD2
v_call: TRBV20-1
j_call: TRBJ2-7
cdr3_aa: CSAHPARTSGNEQYF
cdr3_nt: TGCAGTGCTCACCCAGCCCGAACTAGCGGTAACGAGCAGTACTTC